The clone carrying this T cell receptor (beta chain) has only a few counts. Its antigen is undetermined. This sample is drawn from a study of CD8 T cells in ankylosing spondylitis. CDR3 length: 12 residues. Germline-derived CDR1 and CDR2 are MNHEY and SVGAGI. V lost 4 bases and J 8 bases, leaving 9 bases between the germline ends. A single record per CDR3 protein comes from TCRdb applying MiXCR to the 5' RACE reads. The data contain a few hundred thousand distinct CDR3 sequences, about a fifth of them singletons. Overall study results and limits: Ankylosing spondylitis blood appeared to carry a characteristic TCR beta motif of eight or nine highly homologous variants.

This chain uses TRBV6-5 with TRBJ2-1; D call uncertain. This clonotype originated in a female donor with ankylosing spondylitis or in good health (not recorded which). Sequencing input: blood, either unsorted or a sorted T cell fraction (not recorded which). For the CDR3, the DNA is TGTGCCAGCAGTTCCGGATTAGATGAGCAGTTCTTC. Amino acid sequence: CASSSGLDEQFF.